This T cell receptor beta chain was sequenced for a study of T cells in Graves' hyperthyroidism and ophthalmopathy. This clonotype was observed a few times. The V and J ends lost 0 bases and 7 bases, in that order; junction bases with no gene match: 0. This CDR3 has 14 residues. Germline CDR1 is SEHNR and CDR2 is FQNEAQ (reference sequence). Among the patients, aged 18 to 65, hyperthyroidism was newly diagnosed and had lasted under 2 months. RNA transcripts served as the template for amplifying TCR beta CDR3 regions. Initially, a first-round RT-PCR of the TCR CDR3 employed the HTBI primer set. TCRdb re-analysed the multiplex PCR reads in MiXCR, keeping a single row per CDR3 protein. Among 250,000 to 300,000 distinct CDR3 sequences, 13% to 15% were seen once, and the ten largest hold about an eighth.

This receptor was identified in a woman aged 40 to 55 with Graves' hyperthyroidism that later progressed to Graves' ophthalmopathy. Sequencing input: blood. The chain joins TRBV7-9 to TRBJ1-4; 9 bases are shared with TRBD1. The CDR3 DNA follows: TGTGCCAGCAGCTTAGCGGGACAGGGTGAAAAACTGTTTTTT. This sequence encodes CASSLAGQGEKLFF.